These 9 T cell receptor beta chains originate from one sample sequenced in a study of blood T cells in healthy people across ages. With a J-beta primer mix and a sample-barcoded 5' primer, a second PCR ran about 7 to 12 cycles. Via MiXCR, TCRdb re-called the 5' RACE reads, giving one row per CDR3 protein. Among 1.5 million to 2 million distinct CDR3 sequences, roughly 49% were seen once, and the ten largest hold over 2%. The sequenced sample was blood. The receptors stem from a woman aged 40 to 50 in good health.

In this sample, this clonotype turned up a few times. CDR3 region: CASSQRTSGAGTDTQYF. For the CDR3, the DNA is TGTGCCAGCAGTCAGAGGACTAGCGGGGCCGGCACAGATACGCAGTATTTT. The chain carries TRBV27 and TRBJ2-3, with 12 bases matching TRBD2. The CDR3 spans 17 residues. CDR1 is MNHEY and CDR2 is SMNVEV in the germline V gene (reference sequence). V lost 5 bases, J lost 1 base, and 7 bases stayed unmatched.

This clonotype has a handful of counts. V gene TRBV27 combines with J gene TRBJ2-1; D is possibly TRBD2 (7 bases). Germline values: CDR1 MNHEY, CDR2 SMNVEV (reference sequence). CDR3 length equals 15 residues. Deletions cut 6 bases from V and 6 bases from J, with 18 bases between. The CDR3 sequence: CASSRRGASSNEQFF. For the CDR3, the DNA is TGTGCCAGCAGCCGTCGGGGGGCTTCGAGCAATGAGCAGTTCTTC.

The rearrangement uses TRBV7-9 and TRBJ2-7, with D perhaps TRBD1 or TRBD2 (5 bases each). CDR1 SEHNR and CDR2 FQNEAQ come from the germline V gene (reference sequence). V lost 8 bases, J lost 6 bases, and 17 bases lay in between. This CDR3 spans 13 amino acids. CDR3 amino acids: CASSRDGPTEQYF. Written as DNA, the CDR3 is TGTGCCAGCTCCCGGGACGGCCCGACCGAGCAGTACTTC.

The rearrangement joins TRBV27 to TRBJ2-7, with D tentatively TRBD1 or TRBD2 (5 bases each). The V end was cut by 4 bases, the J end by 2 bases, with 12 bases between. Germline V gene sequence: CDR1 MNHEY, CDR2 SMNVEV (reference sequence). This CDR3 spans 14 amino acids. This chain's CDR3 is CASSSRDGPYEQYF. The CDR3 DNA reads TGTGCCAGCAGTTCCAGGGACGGCCCCTACGAGCAGTACTTC.

The J gene is TRBJ1-6, the V gene TRBV4-3; D unclear. The CDR3 totals 16 residues. Germline V gene sequence: CDR1 LGHNA, CDR2 YSLEER. Trimming took 1 base from V and 8 from J, leaving 15 bases between them. The CDR3 region is CASSQGWARYDSPLHF. Written as DNA, the CDR3 is TGCGCCAGCAGCCAAGGGTGGGCGCGTTACGATTCACCCCTCCACTTT.

This clonotype has a handful of counts. V is TRBV7-9 and J is TRBJ1-2; 10 nucleotides agree with TRBD1. This CDR3 has 17 residues. Germline values: CDR1 SEHNR, CDR2 FQNEAQ (reference sequence). V gave up 4 bases and J gave up 0 bases; unmatched junction bases: 8. The CDR3 loop is CASSSRLGQGANYGYTF. The CDR3 DNA sequence: TGTGCCAGCAGCTCCCGCCTCGGACAGGGGGCTAACTATGGCTACACCTTC.

The chain combines TRBV27 with TRBJ1-2; D uncertain. Per germline, CDR1 MNHEY and CDR2 SMNVEV (reference sequence). This CDR3 contains 14 residues. The ends were cut back, 6 bases at V and 0 bases at J, with 11 bases in the middle. The CDR3 loop reads CASRDGFTNYGYTF. In DNA, the CDR3 is TGTGCCAGCAGAGACGGATTTACTAACTATGGCTACACCTTC.

This chain links TRBV2 with TRBJ2-4, with TRBD1 identical over 10 bases. The end of the DNA is better explained by TRBJ2-5, so the J call may be wrong. Germline loops: CDR1 SNHLY, CDR2 FYNNEI. The CDR3 contains 15 residues. CDR3 in DNA: TGTGCCAGCAGTGATTTGACAGGGGGCCCCAAGACCCAGTACTTC. Its protein product is CASSDLTGGPKTQYF.

This clonotype was picked up one time. The chain joins TRBV28 to TRBJ2-1; D possibly corresponds to TRBD1 (6 bases). Germline CDR1 reads MDHEN; CDR2 reads SYDVKM. V lost 4 bases, J lost 4 bases, and 17 bases lay in between. The CDR3 runs 16 residues. CDR3: CASSSGLKGQYNEQFF. For the CDR3, the DNA is TGTGCCAGCAGTTCAGGACTTAAAGGACAGTACAATGAGCAGTTCTTC. Looking up the rest from reference TRBV28 and TRBJ2-1 gives the full variable domain: DVKVTQSSRYLVKRTGEKVFLECVQDMDHENMFWYRQDPGLGLRLIYFSYDVKMKEKGDIPEGYSVSREKKERFSLILESASTNQTSMYLCASSSGLKGQYNEQFFGPGTRLTVL.